Below, 12 T cell receptor beta chains from the same sample are listed, as sequenced in a study of cytomegalovirus exposure and HLA in healthy donors. Amplification used 60 Vbeta primers and 13 Jbeta primers. Measured with immunoSEQ multiplex PCR; TCRdb has only the in-frame clones, and not every one. This table has approximately 100,000 clones, over 75% appearing once. The sequenced sample consisted of PBMCs. Receptors originate from a man in his sixties in good health and CMV-seronegative.

This chain uses TRBV7-9 with TRBJ2-3, with D maybe TRBD1 (6 bases). CDR1 SEHNR and CDR2 FQNEAQ come from the germline V gene (reference sequence). The CDR3 runs 16 residues. V was trimmed by 6 bases and J by 1 base, leaving 17 bases between them. CDR3 DNA: TGTGCCAGCAGTCTATTACAGGGTCGAGGCACAGATACGCAGTATTTT. It translates to CASSLLQGRGTDTQYF.

The chain is built from TRBV28 and TRBJ2-7; 8 bases fit TRBD1. With 4 bases clipped from V and 1 base from J, the junction kept 3 bases outside the gene matches. From germline, CDR1 is MDHEN and CDR2 SYDVKM. The CDR3 spans 14 residues. The CDR3 DNA sequence: TGTGCCAGCAGTTCCGGGACAGGATCCTACGAGCAGTACGTC. Translating it yields CASSSGTGSYEQYV.

This chain links TRBV7-9 with TRBJ2-3, with D possibly matching TRBD1 (5 bases). The CDR3 is made up of 14 amino acids. Germline CDR1 is SEHNR and CDR2 is FQNEAQ (reference sequence). V lost 3 bases and J lost 0, with 7 bases in between. The CDR3 spells CASSFRGSTDTQYF. CDR3 DNA: TGTGCCAGCAGCTTTAGGGGAAGCACAGATACGCAGTATTTT.

J is TRBJ2-5 and V is TRBV7-3, with D perhaps TRBD1 (8 bases). This CDR3 is built from 16 residues. Germline V gene lookup returns CDR1 SGHTA and CDR2 FQGTGA. V was shortened by 5 bases and J by 4 bases, with 20 bases between the two germline ends. The CDR3 nucleotides are TGTGCCAGCAGCCGGACCGGGACAGGCGGGGGAGAGACCCAGTACTTC. This sequence encodes CASSRTGTGGGETQYF.

This clone came up a few times. J is TRBJ2-2 and V is TRBV4-3; D perhaps matches TRBD1 (7 bases). V was trimmed by 5 bases and J by 7 bases, leaving 20 bases between them. The CDR3 is 16 amino acids. Germline V gives CDR1 LGHNA, CDR2 YSLEER. The CDR3, as DNA: TGCGCCAGCAGCTCCACCCAGGGGGGCCGATTCGGGGAGCTGTTTTTT. Its protein is CASSSTQGGRFGELFF.

V is TRBV7-2 and J is TRBJ1-1; TRBD1 is a possible D gene (5 bases). This CDR3 is built from 15 residues. Germline CDR1 SGHTA, CDR2 FQGNSA. Trimming cost V 5 bases and J 2 bases, with 15 bases left between them. DNA of the CDR3: TGTGCCAGCAGCCTCCGAGAGGGACTAAACACTGAAGCTTTCTTT. Encoded protein: CASSLREGLNTEAFF. The full variable domain, rest sourced from reference TRBV7-2 and TRBJ1-1, is GAGVSQSPSNKVTEKGKDVELRCDPISGHTALYWYRQSLGQGLEFLIYFQGNSAPDKSGLPSDRFSAERTGGSVSTLTIQRTQQEDSAVYLCASSLREGLNTEAFFGQGTRLTVV.

The chain is built from TRBV19 and TRBJ2-2, with 12 bases that match TRBD1. With V trimmed by 6 bases and J by 2 bases, 10 bases remained unmatched. The CDR3 contains 18 residues. The V gene's germline CDR1 is LNHDA and CDR2 SQIVND (reference sequence). CDR3 in DNA: TGTGCCAGTAGGGGGGGACAGGGGGCGAAAATAAACACCGGGGAGCTGTTTTTT. It translates to CASRGGQGAKINTGELFF.

This clone was observed a handful of times. The chain has TRBV25-1 and TRBJ1-1, with TRBD1 identical over 7 bases. There are 15 residues in the CDR3. The V gene end was trimmed by 5 bases and the J gene end by 1 base; junction bases not matched to a gene: 7. Germline assignment: CDR1 MGHDK and CDR2 SYGVNS. CDR3 region: CASSLVYRGNTEAFF. DNA of the CDR3: TGTGCCAGCAGTTTGGTATACAGGGGGAACACTGAAGCTTTCTTT. The complete variable domain, with remaining parts taken from reference TRBV25-1 and TRBJ1-1, reads EADIYQTPRYLVIGTGKKITLECSQTMGHDKMYWYQQDPGMELHLIHYSYGVNSTEKGDLSSESTVSRIRTEHFPLTLESARPSHTSQYLCASSLVYRGNTEAFFGQGTRLTVV.

The chain carries TRBV5-4 and TRBJ2-3, with 12 bases that match TRBD2. Germline assignment: CDR1 SGHNT and CDR2 YYREEE (reference sequence). After removal of 5 bases from V and 1 base from J, the junction contained 5 bases not matched to a gene. This CDR3 spans 16 amino acids. CDR3: CASSRTSGEGTDTQYF. CDR3 bases: TGTGCCAGCAGTCGGACTAGCGGGGAAGGCACAGATACGCAGTATTTT.

This clone has just one count. The chain joins TRBV5-4 to TRBJ2-5, with 9 bases lining up with TRBD1. J gave up 2 bases and V 4 bases, and 3 bases lay outside the gene matches. This CDR3 comprises 14 residues. Germline V gives CDR1 SGHNT, CDR2 YYREEE (reference sequence). CDR3 protein: CASSKDRGQETQYF. The CDR3, as DNA: TGTGCCAGCAGCAAAGACAGGGGGCAAGAGACCCAGTACTTC.

The chain employs TRBV5-1 and TRBJ2-5, with 11 nucleotides matching TRBD2. This CDR3 contains 15 residues. After removal of 5 bases from V and 4 bases from J, the junction contained 7 bases not matched to a gene. Germline V CDR1 and CDR2: SGHRS, YFSETQ. The DNA for the CDR3 is TGCGCCAGCAGACGGACTAGCGGGTCGGCAGAGACCCAGTACTTC. This gives the protein CASRRTSGSAETQYF.

The chain employs TRBV7-3 and TRBJ2-2, with 8 bases lining up with TRBD1. Unmatched junction bases numbered 5, after V lost 0 bases and J lost 8 bases. Germline CDR1 SGHTA, CDR2 FQGTGA. There are 15 residues in the CDR3. CDR3 amino acids: CASSLTRQGMGELFF. The CDR3 DNA sequence: TGTGCCAGCAGCTTAACCAGACAGGGGATGGGGGAGCTGTTTTTT.